The TCR beta chain described here comes from a study of cytotoxic CD8 clonotypes in ibrutinib-treated CLL. Overall study: Partial response was seen in approximately 25 patients and complete response in 2; after median roughly 66 months, approximately 15 stayed remitted, about 12 progressed.

Sequenced by immunoSEQ multiplex PCR; TCRdb stores in-frame clones only, minus some. In the table there are hundreds of thousands of clones, under 80% of which are singletons. Notes on this clone: Its antigen is not identified.

Study-level findings and limits: Clonality went up at the time of ibrutinib response, stayed stable in sustained remission, and later dropped back toward its baseline level at progression. Under treatment, the uncommon public clonotypes either contracted or remained stable.

This CDR3 spans 14 amino acids. The V gene lost 3 bases and the J gene lost 6 bases, with 12 bases spanning the gap. Germline V CDR1 and CDR2: SGHRS, YFSETQ. This clonotype was obtained from a human donor with chronic lymphocytic leukemia. The sequences come from PBMCs, collected after 24 months of ibrutinib treatment. The rearrangement uses TRBV5-1 and TRBJ1-4, with TRBD1 as a possible D gene (6 bases). The CDR3: CASSSRGGDEKLFF. The CDR3 DNA follows: TGCGCCAGCAGCTCTAGAGGGGGAGATGAAAAACTGTTTTTT.